The 20 T cell receptor beta chains in this list originate from one sample, sequenced in a study of blood T cells in healthy people across ages. A sample-barcoded 5' primer and a J-beta primer mix were used in a second PCR of roughly 7 to 12 cycles. One entry per CDR3 protein results from TCRdb running MiXCR on the 5' RACE reads. The sample has 790,000 or so distinct CDR3 sequences; around 50% are singletons. The source material was blood. These receptors originate from a man aged 35 to 55 in good health.

This clonotype was counted once. V usage is TRBV20-1 and J usage is TRBJ2-7; 9 bases agree with TRBD2. The germline gives CDR1 DFQATT, CDR2 SNEGSKA (reference sequence). The CDR3 extends over 15 amino acids. V gave up 0 bases and J gave up 7 bases; unmatched junction bases: 10. The CDR3 here is CSARDLAGDYNEQYF. Written as DNA, the CDR3 is TGCAGTGCTAGAGATTTAGCGGGAGACTACAATGAGCAGTACTTC.

The chain employs TRBV20-1 and TRBJ2-1, with 7 bases lining up with TRBD2. The CDR3 has 19 amino acids. Germline V gene sequence: CDR1 DFQATT, CDR2 SNEGSKA (reference sequence). J gave up 2 bases and V 2 bases, and 18 bases lay outside the gene matches. CDR3 DNA sequence: TGCAGTGCTAGACCCCCCCGGGGGAAAGCGGGAATGACCTACAATGAGCAGTTCTTC. This gives the protein CSARPPRGKAGMTYNEQFF.

This chain uses TRBV4-1 with TRBJ1-5; D remains unclear. Looked up from germline, CDR1 is MGHRA and CDR2 is YSYEKL. Trimming cost V 0 bases and J 11 bases, with 14 bases left between them. The CDR3 runs 14 residues. The CDR3 sequence is CASSQESQSGSQHF. The CDR3 DNA sequence: TGCGCCAGCAGCCAAGAGAGTCAGAGTGGCTCCCAGCATTTT.

The rearrangement links TRBV20-1 to TRBJ2-1; maybe TRBD2 (5 bases). The V end lost 6 bases, the J end lost 8 bases, and 17 bases lay between the germline ends. This CDR3 is built from 13 residues. CDR1 and CDR2 from the germline V gene are DFQATT and SNEGSKA (reference sequence). The CDR3 spells CSARGRFLDEQFF. The DNA for the CDR3 is TGCAGTGCGCGAGGGCGGTTTCTCGATGAGCAGTTCTTC.

This clonotype was found once. The V call is TRBV6-1, the J call TRBJ1-5; 7 nucleotides match TRBD1. With V trimmed by 5 bases and J by 4 bases, 8 bases remained unmatched. Germline lookup yields CDR1 MNHNS and CDR2 SASEGT. The CDR3 length is 15 residues. The CDR3 region has the DNA TGTGCCAGCAGTCTTTCCGGGACAGCAAATCAGCCCCAGCATTTT. Its translation: CASSLSGTANQPQHF.

Turning to this clonotype: One end of the junction varies from germline; a read error may be responsible. This chain joins TRBV5-6 and TRBJ2-2, with 8 nucleotides matching TRBD1. The CDR3 extends over 19 amino acids. Germline CDR1 is SGHDT and CDR2 is YYEEEE. This chain's CDR3 is CASSLFGTGASTNTGELFF. CDR3 nucleotides: TGTGCCAGCAGCTTGTTCGGGACAGGAGCCTCAACGAACACCGGGGAACTGTTTTTT.

The genes are TRBV25-1 and TRBJ1-5, with a tentative D call TRBD1 (5 bases). Trimming left V 4 bases short and J 2 bases short, with 12 bases between. This CDR3 region has 15 residues. Germline V lookup: CDR1 MGHDK, CDR2 SYGVNS. The CDR3 reads CASSADLGGNQPQHF. The DNA for the CDR3 is TGTGCCAGCAGTGCCGACCTAGGGGGCAATCAGCCCCAGCATTTT.

This clonotype has more than one count but fewer than ten. This chain connects TRBV12-3 or TRBV12-4 to TRBJ2-5, with 9 bases aligning to TRBD2. This CDR3 is 13 amino acids long. J was trimmed by 11 bases and V by 10 bases; bases with no gene match: 14. CDR3 nucleotides: TGTGCCACCAGACTAGCGGAGCGGAATGAGCAGTACTTC. Translating gives CATRLAERNEQYF.

Comments on this clonotype: An end of the junction differs from the germline gene, which may be a read error. The rearrangement joins TRBV28 to TRBJ1-2; 10 positions agree with TRBD1. This CDR3 contains 12 residues. Germline values: CDR1 MDHEN, CDR2 SYDVKM. CDR3 DNA: TGTGCTAGCAGCGGGGACAGGGGCGGCTACACCTTC. Protein product: CASSGDRGGYTF.

The chain recombines TRBV30 with TRBJ1-2, with D possibly TRBD1 on 6 matching bases. From germline, CDR1 is GTSNPN and CDR2 SVGIG (reference sequence). V gave up 0 bases and J gave up 5 bases, with 13 bases separating them. The CDR3 totals 14 residues. CDR3 loop: CAWSVTGRGYGYTF. CDR3 coding DNA: TGTGCCTGGAGTGTCACAGGGAGAGGGTATGGCTACACCTTC.

The chain employs TRBV10-2 and TRBJ1-1; D unclear. The length of the CDR3 is 11 residues. Trimming cost V 4 bases and J 6 bases, with 6 bases left between them. CDR1 is WSHSY, CDR2 SAAADI, per germline. CDR3 protein: CASSADAEAFF. The CDR3 nucleotides read TGCGCCAGCAGTGCCGACGCTGAAGCTTTCTTT.

The rearrangement joins TRBV7-8 to TRBJ2-6, with D possibly matching TRBD2 (6 bases). The CDR3 covers 15 residues. Germline values: CDR1 SGHVS, CDR2 FQNEAQ. Trimming pared 5 bases from V and 2 bases from J, leaving 10 bases between. The CDR3 here is CASSAPGAGANVLTF. The CDR3 nucleotides are TGTGCCAGCAGCGCCCCGGGGGCTGGGGCCAACGTCCTGACTTTC.

The CDR3 sequence: CASSLQVRGQPYEQYF. Here the CDR3 DNA reads TGTGCCAGCAGCTTACAGGTGCGGGGACAGCCGTACGAGCAGTACTTC. The rearrangement links TRBV7-8 to TRBJ2-7, with D possibly matching TRBD1 (7 bases). Germline V gene sequence: CDR1 SGHVS, CDR2 FQNEAQ. V lost 2 bases, J lost 4 bases, and 18 bases lay in between. The CDR3 covers 16 residues.

The chain joins TRBV6-4 to TRBJ2-1; possible D gene TRBD2, 6 bases. CDR1 MRHNA and CDR2 SNTAGT come from the germline V gene. The CDR3 contains 15 residues. The V gene lost 2 bases and the J gene lost 2 bases, with 10 bases spanning the gap. The CDR3 bases are TGTGCCAGCAGTGACGGAGGGATCCCCTACAATGAGCAGTTCTTC. Amino acid sequence: CASSDGGIPYNEQFF.

The rearrangement joins TRBV20-1 to TRBJ1-1; D uncertain. Germline V gene lookup returns CDR1 DFQATT and CDR2 SNEGSKA (reference sequence). This CDR3 region has 12 residues. V was cut by 3 bases and J by 1 base, with 6 bases left in between. CDR3 nucleotides: TGCAGTGCTAGCCCAGCGAACACTGAAGCTTTCTTT. Protein: CSASPANTEAFF.

Ten or more counts support this clonotype. A junction end diverges from the germline sequence, so it may reflect a read error. V gene TRBV27 combines with J gene TRBJ2-1, with D hard to call. CDR3 length: 11 residues. Looked up from germline, CDR1 is MNHEY and CDR2 is SMNVEV (reference sequence). The CDR3 region has the DNA TGCGCCAGCAGCTTGGGCAATGAGCAGTTCTTC. This gives the protein CASSLGNEQFF.

The J gene is TRBJ2-1, the V gene TRBV7-2; 8 nucleotides agree with TRBD1. Losses at the gene ends were 5 bases for V and 12 bases for J; bases not matched to a gene: 6. In germline, CDR1 is SGHTA, CDR2 FQGNSA. CDR3 length: 12 amino acids. The CDR3: CASSPGTGGQFF. CDR3 coding DNA: TGTGCCAGCAGCCCCGGGACAGGTGGGCAGTTCTTC.

The chain joins TRBV9 to TRBJ2-3; a possible D gene is TRBD1 (6 bases). V was cut by 3 bases and J by 6 bases, with 23 bases left in between. CDR3 size: 17 residues. Germline-derived CDR1 and CDR2 are SGDLS and YYNGEE. DNA for the CDR3: TGTGCCAGCAGCGCTTATCGGACAGACCTCAACGGGGATACGCAGTATTTT. It encodes CASSAYRTDLNGDTQYF.

J is TRBJ2-5 and V is TRBV20-1, with 12 bases identical to TRBD2. Per germline, CDR1 DFQATT and CDR2 SNEGSKA (reference sequence). The CDR3 consists of 16 residues. V dropped 3 bases and J dropped 3; count of bases not matched to a gene: 8. CDR3 coding DNA: TGCAGTGCTAGTCGAACTAGCGGGGGGCAAAAAGAGACCCAGTACTTC. This gives the protein CSASRTSGGQKETQYF.

This clonotype has more than one count but fewer than ten. J is TRBJ1-6 and V is TRBV7-2; a weak D match, TRBD1 (5 bases). CDR3 length: 15 residues. V was pared by 1 base and J by 4 bases, with 8 bases between. CDR1 is SGHTA and CDR2 is FQGNSA in the germline V gene. CDR3 in amino acids: CASSLEGAYNSPLHF. Written as DNA, the CDR3 is TGTGCCAGCAGCTTAGAAGGGGCGTATAATTCACCCCTCCACTTT.